This T cell receptor (beta chain) was captured in a study of shared clonotypes between healthy human individuals. The overall study: The plates for each donor numbered three CD4 naive, three CD4 memory, two CD8 naive and one CD8 memory.

Selected positively for CCR7 and CD45RO-negative, naive CD8 cells excluded terminally differentiated effector memory CD45RA+ cells. Germline lookup yields CDR1 MNHEY and CDR2 SVGAGI. The CDR3 totals 15 residues. V lost 0 bases to trimming and J lost 6 bases, with 9 bases between them. Regarding the study as a whole: Several donors held about 5% of naive CD4 clonotypes in common. What limited the represented genetic and exposure-history diversity was the small number of donors.

With regard to this clone: Its antigen remains unidentified.

Some clones are missing from TCRdb's copy, which holds only in-frame ones; the method was immunoSEQ multiplex PCR. The sample includes about 2 million clones, roughly 95% of them seen just once. This receptor was identified in a man aged 18 to 29 in good health. The rearrangement uses TRBV6-5 and TRBJ1-6, with TRBD1 as a possible D gene (5 bases). Material for sequencing was naive CD8+ T cells sorted from blood. CDR3 loop: CASSYSVQGNSPLHF. The CDR3, as DNA: TGTGCCAGCAGTTACTCGGTGCAGGGTAATTCACCCCTCCACTTT.